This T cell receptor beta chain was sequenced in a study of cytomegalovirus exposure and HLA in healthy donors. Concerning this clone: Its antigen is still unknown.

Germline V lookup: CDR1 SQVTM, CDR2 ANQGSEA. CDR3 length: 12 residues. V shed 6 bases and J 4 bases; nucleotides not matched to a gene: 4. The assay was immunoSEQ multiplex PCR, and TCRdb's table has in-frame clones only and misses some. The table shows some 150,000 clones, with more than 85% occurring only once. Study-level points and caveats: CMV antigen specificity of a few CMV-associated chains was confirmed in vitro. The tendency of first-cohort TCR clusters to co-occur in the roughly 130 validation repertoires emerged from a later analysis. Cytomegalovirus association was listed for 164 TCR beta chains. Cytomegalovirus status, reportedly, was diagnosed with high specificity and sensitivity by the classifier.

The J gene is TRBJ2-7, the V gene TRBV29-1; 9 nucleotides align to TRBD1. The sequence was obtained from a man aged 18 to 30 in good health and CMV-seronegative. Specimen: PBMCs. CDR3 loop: CSVRTGVYEQYF. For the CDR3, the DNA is TGCAGCGTCAGGACAGGGGTGTACGAGCAGTACTTC.